The next 10 T cell receptor beta chains were all read from a single sample in a study of blood T cell repertoires in COVID-19. Sequenced by immunoSEQ multiplex PCR; TCRdb stores in-frame clones only, minus some. This sample has about 270,000 clones, with roughly 90% found just once. Material for sequencing was peripheral blood. Receptors were obtained from a woman aged 25 to 39 with COVID-19, enrolled during active disease.

V gene TRBV5-4 combines with J gene TRBJ1-2; D perhaps matches TRBD1 (6 bases). The CDR3 sequence is 15 residues long. The germline V and J ends were trimmed by 4 bases and 3 bases, with 16 bases remaining between them. Germline V gene data show CDR1 as SGHNT and CDR2 as YYREEE (reference sequence). CDR3 amino acids: CASSPRGRGDYGYTF. Here the CDR3 DNA reads TGTGCCAGCAGCCCGCGGGGGCGGGGGGACTATGGCTACACCTTC.

The V and J genes are TRBV3-1 (or the pseudogene TRBV3-2) and TRBJ1-2; TRBD1 agrees at 9 bases. With V trimmed by 1 base and J by 6 bases, 12 bases remained unmatched. CDR1 is LGHDT and CDR2 is YNNKEL in the germline V gene (reference sequence). This CDR3 contains 17 residues. DNA of the CDR3: TGTGCCAGCAGCCAAGTGAGGGGGGGACAGGGCGGTCATGGCTACACCTTC. Encoded protein: CASSQVRGGQGGHGYTF.

The CDR3, as DNA: TGTGCCAGCAGCTTCAGGGGAACCGGGGAGCTGTTTTTT. The encoded protein is CASSFRGTGELFF. The chain employs TRBV11-3 and TRBJ2-2; the D gene is possibly TRBD1 (6 bases). From germline, CDR1 is SGHNT and CDR2 YENEEA. The CDR3 is made up of 13 amino acids. V dropped 3 bases and J dropped 5 bases, with 7 bases sitting between them.

The chain uses TRBV11-3 and TRBJ2-1; D remains unclear. This CDR3 has 15 amino acids. Trimming took 0 bases from V and 4 from J, leaving 10 bases between them. The germline V gene encodes CDR1 SGHNT and CDR2 YENEEA. The CDR3 nucleotides are TGTGCCAGCAGCTTAGAAGGCGGAATATACAATGAGCAGTTCTTC. It encodes CASSLEGGIYNEQFF.

This clone occurred a few times. The V and J genes are TRBV7-2 and TRBJ1-5; TRBD1 aligns across 8 bases. The CDR3 extends over 15 amino acids. J was trimmed by 6 bases and V by 3 bases; bases with no gene match: 7. Germline V gene data show CDR1 as SGHTA and CDR2 as FQGNSA. The CDR3 reads CASSFRQGNAQPQHF. DNA of the CDR3: TGTGCCAGCAGCTTTAGACAGGGGAATGCTCAGCCCCAGCATTTT.

V gene TRBV5-1 combines with J gene TRBJ2-5, with 9 positions matching TRBD2. The germline gives CDR1 SGHRS, CDR2 YFSETQ. The CDR3 is made up of 16 amino acids. The ends lost 1 base at V and 1 base at J; junction bases unmatched: 5. The CDR3 DNA sequence: TGCGCCAGCAGCTTGTGGGCGGGGGGGATCCAAGAGACCCAGTACTTC. It translates to CASSLWAGGIQETQYF.

The rearrangement uses TRBV7-9 and TRBJ1-1, with D uncertain. This CDR3 contains 14 residues. The germline V and J ends were trimmed by 2 bases and 6 bases, with 13 bases remaining between them. CDR1 SEHNR and CDR2 FQNEAQ come from the germline V gene (reference sequence). CDR3 region: CASSLPLPGPEAFF. Written as DNA, the CDR3 is TGTGCCAGCAGCTTACCCCTACCGGGTCCTGAAGCTTTCTTT.

This clone appeared a single time. The rearrangement uses TRBV20-1 and TRBJ1-1; D remains ambiguous. The CDR3 loop spans 11 amino acids. Germline CDR1 and CDR2: DFQATT and SNEGSKA (reference sequence). Trimming shortened V by 7 bases and J by 1 base, and 7 bases separated the two germline ends. CDR3 DNA: TGCAGTGGGGCCCAGAACACTGAAGCTTTCTTT. Amino acids: CSGAQNTEAFF.

The chain carries TRBV30 and TRBJ1-1; possible D gene TRBD1, 5 bases. This CDR3 region has 13 residues. Germline CDR1 reads GTSNPN; CDR2 reads SVGIG (reference sequence). The V and J ends lost 4 bases and 5 bases respectively, with 14 bases between them. The CDR3 here is CAWILRSGTEAFF. CDR3 nucleotide sequence: TGTGCCTGGATTCTGCGGTCAGGGACTGAAGCTTTCTTT. The full variable domain, rest sourced from reference TRBV30 and TRBJ1-1, is SQTIHQWPATLVQPVGSPLSLECTVEGTSNPNLYWYRQAAGRGLQLLFYSVGIGQISSEVPQNLSASRPQDRQFILSSKKLLLSDSGFYLCAWILRSGTEAFFGQGTRLTVV.

This clone appeared once. The V call is TRBV5-6, the J call TRBJ2-2; 9 nucleotides align to TRBD2. Trimming took 4 bases from V and 5 from J; bases not matched to a gene: 12. The CDR3 length is 17 residues. The germline V gene encodes CDR1 SGHDT and CDR2 YYEEEE. In DNA form, the CDR3 reads TGTGCCAGCAGCAGACTATTCCTAGCGGGGCAAACCGGGGAGCTGTTTTTT. It specifies CASSRLFLAGQTGELFF.